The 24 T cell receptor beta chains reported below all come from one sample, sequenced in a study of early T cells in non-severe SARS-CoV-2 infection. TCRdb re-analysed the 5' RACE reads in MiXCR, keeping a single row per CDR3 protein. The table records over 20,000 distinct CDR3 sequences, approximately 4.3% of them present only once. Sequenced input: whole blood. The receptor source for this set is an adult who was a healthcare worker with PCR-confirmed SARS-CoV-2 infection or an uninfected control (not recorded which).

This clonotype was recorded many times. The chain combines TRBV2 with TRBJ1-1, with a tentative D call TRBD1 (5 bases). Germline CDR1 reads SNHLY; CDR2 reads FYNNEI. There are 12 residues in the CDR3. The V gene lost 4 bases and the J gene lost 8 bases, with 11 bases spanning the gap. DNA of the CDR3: TGTGCCAGCAGTGCCCCGGGGGACGAAGCTTTCTTT. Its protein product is CASSAPGDEAFF.

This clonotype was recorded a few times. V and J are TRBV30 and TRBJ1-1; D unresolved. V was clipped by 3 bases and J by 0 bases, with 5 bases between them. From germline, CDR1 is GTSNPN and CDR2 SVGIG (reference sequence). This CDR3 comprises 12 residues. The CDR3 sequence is CAWRVVNTEAFF. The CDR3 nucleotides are TGTGCCTGGAGGGTGGTGAACACTGAAGCTTTCTTT.

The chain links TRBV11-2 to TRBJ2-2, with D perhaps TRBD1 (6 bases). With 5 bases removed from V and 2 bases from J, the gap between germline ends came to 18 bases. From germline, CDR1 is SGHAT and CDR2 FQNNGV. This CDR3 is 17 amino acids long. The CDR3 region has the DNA TGTGCCAGCAGCCTCATTCCGGGACATAAAAACACCGGGGAGCTGTTTTTT. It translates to CASSLIPGHKNTGELFF.

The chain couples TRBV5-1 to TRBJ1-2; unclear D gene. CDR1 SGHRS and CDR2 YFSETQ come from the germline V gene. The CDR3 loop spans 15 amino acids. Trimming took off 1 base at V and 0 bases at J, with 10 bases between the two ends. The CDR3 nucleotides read TGCGCCAGCAGCTTGTACTCCGGGGCTAACTATGGCTACACCTTC. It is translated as CASSLYSGANYGYTF. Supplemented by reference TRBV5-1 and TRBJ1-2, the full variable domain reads KAGVTQTPRYLIKTRGQQVTLSCSPISGHRSVSWYQQTPGQGLQFLFEYFSETQRNKGNFPGRFSGRQFSNSRSEMNVSTLELGDSALYLCASSLYSGANYGYTFGSGTRLTVV.

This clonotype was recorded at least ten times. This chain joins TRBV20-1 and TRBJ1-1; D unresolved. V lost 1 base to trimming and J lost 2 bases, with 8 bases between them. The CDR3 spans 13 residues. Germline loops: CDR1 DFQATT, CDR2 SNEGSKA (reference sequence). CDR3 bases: TGCAGTGCTAGAGGCAGAGTTAACACTGAAGCTTTCTTT. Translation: CSARGRVNTEAFF.

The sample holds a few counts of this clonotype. CDR3 sequence: CSASRSGRAIDEQFF. CDR3 sequence (DNA): TGCAGTGCTAGCCGGAGCGGGAGGGCCATCGATGAGCAGTTCTTC. The chain carries TRBV20-1 and TRBJ2-1; 10 positions agree with TRBD2. CDR1 is DFQATT and CDR2 is SNEGSKA in the germline V gene (reference sequence). The CDR3 has 15 amino acids. J gave up 8 bases and V 3 bases, and 10 bases lay outside the gene matches.

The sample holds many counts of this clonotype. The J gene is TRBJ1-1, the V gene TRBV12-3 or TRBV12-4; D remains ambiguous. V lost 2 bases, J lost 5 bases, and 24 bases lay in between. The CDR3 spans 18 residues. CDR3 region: CASSLTWSVRRTRTEAFF. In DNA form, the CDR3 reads TGTGCCAGCAGTTTAACATGGTCGGTCAGAAGGACGAGAACTGAAGCTTTCTTT.

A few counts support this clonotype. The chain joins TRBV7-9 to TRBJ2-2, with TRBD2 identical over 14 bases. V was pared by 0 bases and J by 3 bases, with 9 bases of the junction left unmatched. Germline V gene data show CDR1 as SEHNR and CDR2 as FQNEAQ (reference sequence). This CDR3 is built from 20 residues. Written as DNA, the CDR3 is TGTGCCAGCAGCTTAGCGGAACGTTGGACTAGCGGGGGGCACACCGGGGAGCTGTTTTTT. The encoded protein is CASSLAERWTSGGHTGELFF.

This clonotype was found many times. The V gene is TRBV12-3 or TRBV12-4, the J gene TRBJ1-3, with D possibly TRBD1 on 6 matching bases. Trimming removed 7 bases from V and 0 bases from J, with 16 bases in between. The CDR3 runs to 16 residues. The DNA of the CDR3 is TGTGCCAGCATAGCGGGGGGGCCCGGCTCTGGAAACACCATATATTTT. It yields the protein CASIAGGPGSGNTIYF.

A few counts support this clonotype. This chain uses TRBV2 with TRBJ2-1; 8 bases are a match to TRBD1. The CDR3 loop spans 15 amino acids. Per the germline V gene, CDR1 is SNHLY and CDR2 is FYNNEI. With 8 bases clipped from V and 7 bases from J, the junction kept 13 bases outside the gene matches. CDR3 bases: TGTGCCAGCTCCCAGGCAGGGGGCAAGGTAAATGAGCAGTTCTTC. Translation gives CASSQAGGKVNEQFF.

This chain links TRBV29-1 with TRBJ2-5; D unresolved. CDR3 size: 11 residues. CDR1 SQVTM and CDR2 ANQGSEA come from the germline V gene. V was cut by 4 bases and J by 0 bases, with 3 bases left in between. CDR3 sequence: CSVGYQETQYF. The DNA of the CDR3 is TGCAGCGTTGGCTACCAAGAGACCCAGTACTTC.

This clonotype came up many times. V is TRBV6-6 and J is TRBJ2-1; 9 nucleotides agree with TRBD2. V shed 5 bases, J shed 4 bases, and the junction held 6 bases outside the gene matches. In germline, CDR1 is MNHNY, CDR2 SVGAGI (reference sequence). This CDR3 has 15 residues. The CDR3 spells CASSPLAGPYNEQFF. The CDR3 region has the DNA TGTGCCAGCAGTCCCCTAGCGGGACCGTACAATGAGCAGTTCTTC.

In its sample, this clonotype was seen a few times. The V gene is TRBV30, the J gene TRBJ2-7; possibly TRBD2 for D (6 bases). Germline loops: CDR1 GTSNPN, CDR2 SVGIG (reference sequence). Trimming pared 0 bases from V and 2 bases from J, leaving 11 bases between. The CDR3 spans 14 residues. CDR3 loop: CAWSVLGLPYEQYF. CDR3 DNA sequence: TGTGCCTGGAGTGTACTGGGACTGCCCTACGAGCAGTACTTC.

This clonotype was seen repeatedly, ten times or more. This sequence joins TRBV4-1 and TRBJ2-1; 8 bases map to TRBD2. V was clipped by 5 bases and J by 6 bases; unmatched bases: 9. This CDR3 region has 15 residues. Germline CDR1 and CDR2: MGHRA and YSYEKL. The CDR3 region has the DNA TGCGCCAGCAGCTTCGGGAGGGCCCCGGGCAATGAGCAGTTCTTC. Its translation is CASSFGRAPGNEQFF.

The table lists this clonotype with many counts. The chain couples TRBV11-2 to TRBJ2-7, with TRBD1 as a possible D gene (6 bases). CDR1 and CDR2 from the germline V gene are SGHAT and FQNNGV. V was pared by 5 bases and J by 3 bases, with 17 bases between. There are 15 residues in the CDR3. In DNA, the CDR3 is TGTGCCAGCAGCCCCCTAACAGGGAATGGCTACGAGCAGTACTTC. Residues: CASSPLTGNGYEQYF.

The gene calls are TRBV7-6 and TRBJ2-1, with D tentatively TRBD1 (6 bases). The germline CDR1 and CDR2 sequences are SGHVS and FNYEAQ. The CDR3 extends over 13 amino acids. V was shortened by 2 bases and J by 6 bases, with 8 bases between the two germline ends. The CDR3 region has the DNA TGTGCCAGCAGCTTACAAGGGGGCAATGAGCAGTTCTTC. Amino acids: CASSLQGGNEQFF.

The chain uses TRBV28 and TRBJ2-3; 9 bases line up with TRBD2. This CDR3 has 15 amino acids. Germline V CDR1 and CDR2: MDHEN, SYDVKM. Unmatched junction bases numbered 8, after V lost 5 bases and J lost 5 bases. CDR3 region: CASSPSGAFEDTQYF. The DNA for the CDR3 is TGTGCCAGCAGTCCTAGCGGGGCCTTTGAAGATACGCAGTATTTT.

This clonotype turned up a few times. The DNA for the CDR3 is TGCAGTGCTAAAACAGGAGTGAACACTGAAGCTTTCTTT. Encoded protein: CSAKTGVNTEAFF. The chain carries TRBV20-1 and TRBJ1-1; possible D gene TRBD1, 5 bases. Germline lookup yields CDR1 DFQATT and CDR2 SNEGSKA (reference sequence). V was cut by 4 bases and J by 0 bases, with 9 bases left in between. This CDR3 region has 13 residues.

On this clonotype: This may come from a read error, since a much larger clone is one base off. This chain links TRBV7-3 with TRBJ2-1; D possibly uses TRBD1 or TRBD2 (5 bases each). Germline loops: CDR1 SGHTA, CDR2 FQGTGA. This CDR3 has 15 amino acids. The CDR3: CANSLNFGTGNEQFF. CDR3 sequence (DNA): TGTGCCAACAGCTTAAATTTTGGGACGGGCAATGAGCAGTTCTTC.

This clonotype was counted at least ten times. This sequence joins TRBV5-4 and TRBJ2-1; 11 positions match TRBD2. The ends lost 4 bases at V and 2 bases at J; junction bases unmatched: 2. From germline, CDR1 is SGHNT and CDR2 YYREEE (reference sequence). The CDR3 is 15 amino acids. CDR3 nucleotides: TGTGCCAGCAGCCTGGGACTAGCGGCCTACAATGAGCAGTTCTTC. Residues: CASSLGLAAYNEQFF.

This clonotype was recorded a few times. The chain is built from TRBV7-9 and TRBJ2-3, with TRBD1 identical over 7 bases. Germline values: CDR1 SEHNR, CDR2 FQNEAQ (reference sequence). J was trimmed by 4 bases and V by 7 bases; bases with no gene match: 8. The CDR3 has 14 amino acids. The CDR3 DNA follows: TGTGCCAGCACTCGACAGGGTGGTCCAGATACGCAGTATTTT. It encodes CASTRQGGPDTQYF.

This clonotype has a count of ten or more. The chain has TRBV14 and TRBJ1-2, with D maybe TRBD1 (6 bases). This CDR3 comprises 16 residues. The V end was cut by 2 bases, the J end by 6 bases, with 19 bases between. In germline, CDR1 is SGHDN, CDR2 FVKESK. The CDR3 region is CASSQYSGGRGDGYTF. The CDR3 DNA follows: TGTGCCAGCAGCCAATACTCGGGGGGGCGCGGTGATGGCTACACCTTC.

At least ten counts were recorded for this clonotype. This chain's CDR3 is CASSTGTSGAGGTDTQYF. The CDR3 bases are TGTGCCAGCAGCACCGGGACTAGCGGGGCCGGGGGCACAGATACGCAGTATTTT. The chain carries TRBV7-8 and TRBJ2-3; TRBD2 agrees at 13 bases. V shed 5 bases, J shed 1 base, and the junction held 9 bases outside the gene matches. There are 18 residues in the CDR3. Per the germline V gene, CDR1 is SGHVS and CDR2 is FQNEAQ. The full variable domain, with the rest looked up from reference TRBV7-8 and TRBJ2-3, is GAGVSQSPRYKVAKRGQDVALRCDPISGHVSLFWYQQALGQGPEFLTYFQNEAQLDKSGLPSDRFFAERPEGSVSTLKIQRTQQEDSAVYLCASSTGTSGAGGTDTQYFGPGTRLTVL.

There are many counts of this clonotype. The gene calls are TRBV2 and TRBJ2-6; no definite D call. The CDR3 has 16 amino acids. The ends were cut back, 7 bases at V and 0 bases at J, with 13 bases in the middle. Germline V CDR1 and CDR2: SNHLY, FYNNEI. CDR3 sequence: CASTPDRVSGANVLTF. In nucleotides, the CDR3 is TGTGCCAGCACTCCCGACCGGGTCTCTGGGGCCAACGTCCTGACTTTC.